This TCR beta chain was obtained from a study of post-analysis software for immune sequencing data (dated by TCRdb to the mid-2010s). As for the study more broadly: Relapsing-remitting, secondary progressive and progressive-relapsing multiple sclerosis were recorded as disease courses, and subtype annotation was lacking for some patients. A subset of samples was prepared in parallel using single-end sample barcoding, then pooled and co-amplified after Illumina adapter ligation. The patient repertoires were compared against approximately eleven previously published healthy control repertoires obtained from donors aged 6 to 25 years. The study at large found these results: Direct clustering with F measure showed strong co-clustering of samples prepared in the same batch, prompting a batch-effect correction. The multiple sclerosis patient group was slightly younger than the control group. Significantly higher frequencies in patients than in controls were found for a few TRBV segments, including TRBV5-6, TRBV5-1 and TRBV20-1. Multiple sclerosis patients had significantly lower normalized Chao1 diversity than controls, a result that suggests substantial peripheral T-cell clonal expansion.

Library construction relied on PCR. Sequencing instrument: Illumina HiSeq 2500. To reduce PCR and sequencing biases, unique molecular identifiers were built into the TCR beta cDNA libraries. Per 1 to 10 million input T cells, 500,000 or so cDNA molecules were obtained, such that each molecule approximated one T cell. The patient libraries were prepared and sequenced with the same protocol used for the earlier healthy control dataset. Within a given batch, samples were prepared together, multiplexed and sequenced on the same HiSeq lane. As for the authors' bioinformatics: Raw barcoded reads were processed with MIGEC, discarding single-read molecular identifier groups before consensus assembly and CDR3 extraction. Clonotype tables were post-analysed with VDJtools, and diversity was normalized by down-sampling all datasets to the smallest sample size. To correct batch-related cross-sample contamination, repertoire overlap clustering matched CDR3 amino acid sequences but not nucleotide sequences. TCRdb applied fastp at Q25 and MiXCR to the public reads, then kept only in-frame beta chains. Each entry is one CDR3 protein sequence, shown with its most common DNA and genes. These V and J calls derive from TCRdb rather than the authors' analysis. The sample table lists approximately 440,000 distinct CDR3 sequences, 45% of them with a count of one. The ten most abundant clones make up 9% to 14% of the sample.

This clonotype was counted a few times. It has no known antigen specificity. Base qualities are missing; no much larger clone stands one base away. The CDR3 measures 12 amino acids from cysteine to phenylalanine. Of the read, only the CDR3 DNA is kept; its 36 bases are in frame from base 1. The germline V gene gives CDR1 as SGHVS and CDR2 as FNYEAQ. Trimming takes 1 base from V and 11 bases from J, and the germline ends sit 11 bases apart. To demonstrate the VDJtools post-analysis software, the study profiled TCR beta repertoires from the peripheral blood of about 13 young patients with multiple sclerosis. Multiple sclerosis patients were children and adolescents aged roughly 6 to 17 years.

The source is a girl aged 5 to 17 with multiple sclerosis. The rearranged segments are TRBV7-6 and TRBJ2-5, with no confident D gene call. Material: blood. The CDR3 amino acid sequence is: CASSLVDEEQYF. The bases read TGTGCCAGCAGCTTAGTGGACGAGGAGCAGTACTTC.